This T cell receptor beta chain was recovered during a study of blood T cell repertoires in COVID-19. Study-level background: Samples representing acute and convalescent COVID-19 were sourced from the United States, Italy and Spain. In each case, the material was cDNA or gDNA derived from T cells, B-cell-depleted T cells, or PBMCs.

In the source study's methods: By means of reference gene primer amplification, nucleated cell counts were estimated. The assay was immunoSEQ multiplex PCR, and TCRdb's table has in-frame clones only and misses some. V, J and clone size reflect that table, while D and trimming were determined from the DNA. Of approximately 52,000 clones in the sample, nearly 90% are singletons; the top ten hold roughly 5.3%. The sequencing input was peripheral blood. This receptor was identified in a man aged 55 to 69 with active COVID-19.

Here the CDR3 reads CATSEGDRGPGEPQHF. In DNA, the CDR3 is TGTGCCACCAGTGAGGGGGACAGGGGCCCAGGGGAGCCCCAGCATTTT. The chain is built from TRBV24-1 and TRBJ1-5; 10 positions agree with TRBD1. The CDR3 spans 16 residues. Germline V gene sequence: CDR1 KGHDR, CDR2 SFDVKD. V dropped 4 bases and J dropped 8; count of bases not matched to a gene: 10.